This T cell receptor (beta chain) came from a study of human T cells and chemical hapten exposure (dated by TCRdb to the early 2020s). About the full investigation: For sensitization, 2% DPC in acetone was applied to an approximately 2 cm by approximately 2 cm area of upper inner arm skin. The libraries were sequenced as a pool, and the TCR yield per sample differed mostly because of small variations in library volumes within the pool. Throughout the study period of about 22 weeks, patients also received therapeutic DPC doses to the scalp every week. The patient cohort, mostly female, included alopecia areata with under or over 50% scalp involvement, alopecia totalis and alopecia universalis. The study tracked peripheral blood TCR repertoire changes in vivo during primary and secondary sensitization to the hapten diphenylcyclopropenone (DPC) in alopecia patients. Blood for TCR sequencing was provided by twenty-nine alopecia patients at one to four time points (pre-sensitization, 2, 6 and 24 weeks). Blood was sampled from patients pre-sensitization (week 0) and at 2, 6 and about 24 weeks after DPC sensitization. Patch testing was done on the upper back using Finn chambers containing 0.01% DPC, and results were scored after 6 days according to International Contact Dermatitis Research Group standards. Overall study outcomes, separate from this receptor: The number of TCRs above 1 in 1000 frequency did not change with DPC sensitization; there was no evidence of global repertoire structure alterations. Expanded TCRs formed significantly more large CDR3 similarity clusters than pre-sensitization or healthy control sets, consistent with antigen-driven responses. Patch test score was positively correlated with the number of PT1 expanded TCRs, with significance at thresholds 8, 16 and 32 but not at 4. Repeated subsampling changed both the strength of the expansion versus patch-test correlation and the threshold at which that correlation became significant. Alopecia, a presumed autoimmune disease, was present in all patients, so the immune response of the patients might differ from that of healthy individuals.

The germline V gene supplies CDR1 MNHEY and CDR2 SVGAGI. Measured from the cysteine to the phenylalanine, the CDR3 is 14 residues long. Only the CDR3 region is kept as DNA, spanning 42 bases read in frame from base 1. The trim is 4 bases for V and 4 bases for J, with a gap of 14 bases between the germline ends. Library prep was done by RACE. Sequenced on a NextSeq 500. During library preparation, unique molecular identifiers were attached to individual cDNA molecules so that TCRs could be counted quantitatively and reproducibly. From each blood RNA sample, both TCR alpha and TCR beta chains were sequenced. Turning to the authors' computational methods: Samples had a median of roughly 87,000 TCRs, with a range from roughly 23,224 to 700,000. V, J and CDR3 annotation of the TCR reads was carried out using the Decombinator software suite. For the PS versus PT1 abundance plots, all samples were subsampled to the same number of TCRs (28,000). Expanded TCRs were defined as absent before sensitization and observed at least eight times at the 2-week time point. TCRdb ran its own pipeline on the public reads, namely fastp trimming at Q25 and MiXCR clone calling, and kept in-frame beta chains. Rows with one shared CDR3 protein collapse into an entry with the most common genes and DNA. The V and J calls and clone size come from TCRdb's table, not from the authors' own analysis. This sample is represented by approximately 80,000 distinct CDR3 sequences; approximately 8% of them were singletons. The ten most abundant clones make up roughly 1.4% of the sample.

This clonotype was counted ten times or more. The target of this receptor is not known. No clone much larger than this one lies a single base away; base qualities are absent. This sample's time point label indicates: patch test 1, 2 weeks after DPC sensitization. In the paper's terms, the treatment or condition label means: therapeutic diphenylcyclopropenone sensitization with weekly scalp DPC. Blood at each patch-test visit was drawn before the patch test was applied. To be eligible, patients had to be aged 18 to 70, diagnosed with alopecia and judged suitable for DPC therapy, while pregnant patients were excluded. Total RNA was extracted from unfractionated whole blood that had been collected in Tempus Blood RNA tubes.

The V gene is TRBV6-5 and the J gene is TRBJ2-7; the D call could be TRBD1 or TRBD2, with each sharing 5 bases. This specimen was whole blood, taken in connection with sensitization to the hapten diphenylcyclopropenone (DPC). The sequence was obtained from a woman aged 25 to 39 with alopecia areata. Some clones in this sample may be carry-over from other donors' samples. The CDR3 protein is CASSFGRGPYEQYF. Here is the DNA: TGTGCCAGCAGTTTCGGACGGGGCCCATACGAGCAGTACTTC.